The clone carrying this TCR beta chain was recorded many times. The record originates from a study of regulatory T cells in long-lasting Graves disease. Time point described: newly diagnosed GD, antithyroid drugs for less than 3 months. Researchers made the TCR library from RNA that was extracted from PBMCs. From germline, CDR1 is LNHNV and CDR2 YYDKDF (reference sequence). V lost 7 bases and J lost 1, with 16 bases in between. The CDR3 is made up of 15 amino acids. Through Arm-PCR of CDR3 regions and iRepertoire HTBI primers, TCR beta libraries were built. Each CDR3 protein is one row after TCRdb ran MiXCR on the multiplex PCR reads. The data contain around 500,000 distinct CDR3 sequences, roughly 14% of them seen just once; the ten biggest clones take up under 10%. The sample also formed part of further work on T cells in Graves' hyperthyroidism and ophthalmopathy.

The V gene is TRBV15, the J gene TRBJ1-1, with D possibly matching TRBD1 (6 bases). The receptor's source is a man aged 25-45 years with Graves disease. Specimen: peripheral blood mononuclear cells (PBMCs), collected at new diagnosis, from a patient treated with antithyroid drugs. CDR3 region: CATIPGGHQNTEAFF. DNA of the CDR3: TGTGCCACCATCCCGGGGGGCCACCAGAACACTGAAGCTTTCTTT.